This T cell receptor beta chain was captured by sequencing in a study of identical twins. Study findings and constraints: Cross-sectional statistics, not tracking of the same donors, supported the conclusions.

At least ten counts were recorded for this clonotype. The antigen is unknown. TCRdb re-analysed the 5' RACE reads in MiXCR, keeping a single row per CDR3 protein. The sample consists of roughly 240,000 distinct CDR3 sequences, 7.5% of them appearing once. Losses at the gene ends were 0 bases for V and 8 bases for J; bases not matched to a gene: 4. The CDR3 spans 15 residues. Germline V CDR1 and CDR2: PRHDT, FYEKMQ (reference sequence). The data also belong to a second study, concerning yellow fever vaccine responses in identical twins.

The receptor was isolated from a woman between 18 and 30 years old in good health. The genes are TRBV13 and TRBJ1-2; 12 nucleotides line up with TRBD1. The source material was CD8+ T cells sorted from blood. In DNA form, the CDR3 reads TGTGCCAGCAGCTTAGGGGGACAGGGGGCGAACGGCTACACCTTC. Translation gives CASSLGGQGANGYTF.